This T cell receptor (beta chain) was recorded in a study of T cell responses to AZD1222 COVID-19 vaccine. This clone was seen a handful of times. TCRdb keeps only in-frame clones here, not all; method: immunoSEQ multiplex PCR. The data show more than 110,000 clones, with approximately 89% seen just once and about 4.5% held by the top ten. The V gene's germline CDR1 is SGHTA and CDR2 FQGTGA. This CDR3 is built from 15 residues. With 4 bases removed from V and 2 bases from J, the gap between germline ends came to 12 bases. This receptor was obtained from an adult in good health. This chain uses TRBV7-3 with TRBJ2-1; D perhaps matches TRBD2 (5 bases). Sequenced here: peripheral blood, sampled on day 0 of AZD1222 vaccination. CDR3 DNA: TGTGCCAGCAGCTCCAACGCGGGCACCTACAATGAGCAGTTCTTC. Protein: CASSSNAGTYNEQFF.